This T cell receptor beta chain was obtained from a study of early T cells in non-severe SARS-CoV-2 infection. This clonotype was seen many times. The CDR3 sequence is 16 residues long. V dropped 9 bases and J dropped 2 bases, with 22 bases sitting between them. Germline CDR1 and CDR2: LNHDA and SQIVND (reference sequence). TCRdb passed the 5' RACE reads through MiXCR, listing each CDR3 protein once. Here the sample spans around 48,000 distinct CDR3 sequences, less than 15% being singletons. The sequenced material came from whole blood. This rearrangement joins TRBV19 to TRBJ1-2, with D possibly TRBD1 on 5 matching bases. The receptor was derived from an adult who was a healthcare worker with PCR-confirmed SARS-CoV-2 infection or an uninfected control (not recorded which). The CDR3 loop reads CASQKGDGSENYGYTF. The CDR3 nucleotides read TGTGCCAGCCAAAAAGGGGACGGGTCGGAAAACTATGGCTACACCTTC.